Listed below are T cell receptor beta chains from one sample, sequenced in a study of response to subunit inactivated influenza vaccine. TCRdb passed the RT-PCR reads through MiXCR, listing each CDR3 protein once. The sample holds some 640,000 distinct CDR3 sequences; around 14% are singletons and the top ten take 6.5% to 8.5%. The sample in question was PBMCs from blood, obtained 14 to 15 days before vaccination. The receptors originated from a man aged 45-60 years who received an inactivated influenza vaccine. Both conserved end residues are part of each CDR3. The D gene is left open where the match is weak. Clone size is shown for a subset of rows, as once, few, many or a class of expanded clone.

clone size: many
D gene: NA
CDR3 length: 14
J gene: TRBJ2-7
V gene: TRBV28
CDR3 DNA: TGTGCCAGCAGTTTATTGGTCAGCTCCTACGAGCAGTACTTC
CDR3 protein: CASSLLVSSYEQYF

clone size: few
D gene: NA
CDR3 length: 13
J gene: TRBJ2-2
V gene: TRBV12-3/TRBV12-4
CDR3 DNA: TGTGCCAGCCACAAGCTAGATCCCGGGGAGCTGTTTTTT
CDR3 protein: CASHKLDPGELFF

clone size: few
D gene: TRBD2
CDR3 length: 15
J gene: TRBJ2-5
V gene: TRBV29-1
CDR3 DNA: TGCAGCGAATCCGGGACTAGCCGATTCCAAGAGACCCAGTACTTC
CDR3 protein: CSESGTSRFQETQYF

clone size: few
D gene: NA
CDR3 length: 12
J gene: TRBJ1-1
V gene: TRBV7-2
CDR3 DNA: TGTGCCAGCAGCTTCGCCAGACCGGAAGCTTTCTTT
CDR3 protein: CASSFARPEAFF

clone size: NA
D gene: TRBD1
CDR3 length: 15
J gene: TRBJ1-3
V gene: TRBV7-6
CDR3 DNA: TGTGCCAGCAGCTTGGGACAGTTCTCTGGAAACACCATATATTTT
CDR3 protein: CASSLGQFSGNTIYF

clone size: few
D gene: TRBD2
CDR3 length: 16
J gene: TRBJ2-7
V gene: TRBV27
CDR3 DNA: TGTGCCAGCAGTCTAACACATAGCGGGAGTTTGGACGAGCAGTACTTC
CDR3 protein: CASSLTHSGSLDEQYF

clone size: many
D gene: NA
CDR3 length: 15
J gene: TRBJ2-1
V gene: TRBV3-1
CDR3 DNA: TGTGCCAGCAGCCAACGGACGGCCCGATACAATGAGCAGTTCTTC
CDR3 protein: CASSQRTARYNEQFF

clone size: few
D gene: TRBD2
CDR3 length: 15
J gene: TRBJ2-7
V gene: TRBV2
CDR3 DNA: TGTGCCAGCAGACTAGCGGGCAGCTACTCCTACGAGCAGTACTTC
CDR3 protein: CASRLAGSYSYEQYF

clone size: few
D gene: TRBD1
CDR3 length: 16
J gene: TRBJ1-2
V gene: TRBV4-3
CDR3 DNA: TGCGCCAGCAGCCAAGGCGCAGGGGGTGGGCTTAGTGGCTACACCTTC
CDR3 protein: CASSQGAGGGLSGYTF

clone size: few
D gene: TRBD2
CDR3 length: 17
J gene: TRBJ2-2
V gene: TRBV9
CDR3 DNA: TGTGCCAGCAGTGGTATTCTAGCGGGAGGCCGTCCCGGGGAGCTGTTTTTT
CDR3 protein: CASSGILAGGRPGELFF